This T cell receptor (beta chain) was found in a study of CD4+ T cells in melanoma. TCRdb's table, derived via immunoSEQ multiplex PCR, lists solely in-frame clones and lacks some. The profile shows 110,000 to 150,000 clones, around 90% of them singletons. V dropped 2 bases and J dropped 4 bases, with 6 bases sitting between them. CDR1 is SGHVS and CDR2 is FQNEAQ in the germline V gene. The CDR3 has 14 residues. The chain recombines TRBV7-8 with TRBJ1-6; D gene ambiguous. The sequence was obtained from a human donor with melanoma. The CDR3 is CASSLSPYNSPLHF. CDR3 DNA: TGTGCCAGCAGCTTAAGCCCTTATAATTCACCCCTCCACTTT.